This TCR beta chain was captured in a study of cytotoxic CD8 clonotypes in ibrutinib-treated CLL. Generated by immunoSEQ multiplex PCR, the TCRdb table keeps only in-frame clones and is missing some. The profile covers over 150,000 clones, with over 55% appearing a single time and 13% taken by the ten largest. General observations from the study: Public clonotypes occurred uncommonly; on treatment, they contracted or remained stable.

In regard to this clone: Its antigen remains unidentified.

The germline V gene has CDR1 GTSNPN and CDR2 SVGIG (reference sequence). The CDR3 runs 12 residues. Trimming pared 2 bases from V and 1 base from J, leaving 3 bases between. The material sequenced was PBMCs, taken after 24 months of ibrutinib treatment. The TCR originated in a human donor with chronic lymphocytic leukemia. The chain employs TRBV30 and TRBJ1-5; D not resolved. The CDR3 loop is CAWSPSNQPQHF. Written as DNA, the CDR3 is TGTGCCTGGAGTCCCAGCAATCAGCCCCAGCATTTT.